Listed here is a single T cell receptor (beta chain). This clone was counted once. Which antigen it targets is not known. No much larger clonotype is one base removed from it; base qualities were not supplied. The same CDR3 is also encoded by other DNA sequences in this sample. This sample stems from a study of blood T cell repertoires in COVID-19 (dated by TCRdb to 2018 to 2021). In the study overall: Samples from collaborators originated in the United States, Italy and Spain and spanned both the acute and convalescent phases of COVID-19. The material from the prospective study consisted of cDNA or gDNA derived from T cells, B-cell-depleted T cells, or PBMCs. The dataset comprised deeply sampled blood TCRbeta repertoires from subjects exposed to, actively infected with, or recovered from COVID-19. The repertoires were made available in a free public database intended to serve as a resource for research on the immune response to SARS-CoV-2. Samples came from the ongoing ImmuneRACE study (first 160 participants) plus 1,254 subjects from 6 global collaborators. The sample metadata nearly always contained a de-identified subject ID, COVID-19 status, age in years and sex. Where available, HLA class I and class II types were taken from metadata supplied by the sample provider and were not determined by assay-based typing. Overall study results and their limits: Clinical and demographic metadata were provided uncurated, with the amount varying by source and participant.

Each collaborating institution followed its own protocols to collect whole blood in K2EDTA tubes. For TCRbeta analysis, collaborators shipped samples in one of three forms: frozen whole blood, isolated PBMCs, or DNA extracted from either of those sample types. V ends up 3 bases short and J 0 bases short, with an unmatched junction base count of 1. Based on the germline V gene, the CDR1 and CDR2 sequences are MDHEN and SYDVKM. Taken from cysteine to phenylalanine, the CDR3 has 14 residues. Only the CDR3 DNA stays, 42 bases, in frame from base 1. TCRbeta CDR3 regions were amplified from genomic DNA using the immunoSEQ Assay, a bias-controlled multiplex PCR. From the authors' description of their analysis: The number of nucleated cells in each sample was estimated from the amplification of reference gene primers within the assay. To quantify the absolute abundance of each unique TCRbeta CDR3 rearrangement, sequence reads were collapsed and filtered. For each sample, productive Simpson clonality was calculated as the square root of Simpson's diversity index over productive rearrangements. This is the immuneACCESS table as TCRdb keeps it, with only in-frame sequences that have V and J called. A part of the clones is gone; compared with another copy, unresolved V genes explain less than half, and the rest is unexplained. V and J calls and clone size are copied from that table; D and trimming were computed from the DNA. This sample lists 30,000 to 35,000 clones; approximately 80% were detected once. Approximately 40% of the sample goes to the ten largest clones.

Sequencing was performed on peripheral blood. The receptor's source is a man older than 75 with acute or convalescent COVID-19. The sequence links TRBV28 to TRBJ1-1; the junction holds 7 bases that match TRBD1. Read as DNA, the sequence is TGTGCCAGCAGTTTGGGACAGATGAACACTGAAGCTTTCTTT. It specifies CASSLGQMNTEAFF.